Described below is a single T cell receptor (beta chain) sequence and its context. Its antigen is unknown. Qualities for individual bases were not recorded, and no much larger clone is one base off. The data belong to a study of regulatory T cells in long-lasting Graves disease (dated by TCRdb to about 2021). Study-level background: This study used TCR sequencing and RNA sequencing of peripheral blood to compare persistent Graves' disease patients against newly diagnosed Graves' disease patients. The study was conducted in China and was registered as a clinical trial. A total of around 35 samples underwent TCR sequencing: some 13 from persistent and approximately 20 from newly diagnosed Graves' disease patients.

Using fastp trimming at Q25 and MiXCR clonotype assembly, TCRdb reanalyzed the public sequencing data and kept in-frame beta chains. Rows merge per CDR3 protein into single entries with the most common DNA and genes. This sample comprises 750 to 900 distinct CDR3 sequences, 50% to 65% of them detected only once. The ten largest clones capture approximately 13% of the sample. For both TCR sequencing and RNA sequencing, RNA was extracted from PBMCs using TRIzol. The diagnosis of Graves' disease was made according to American Thyroid Association guidelines. Patients for the study were recruited at an endocrinology department in Xi'an, China. Each patient gave about 8.1 milliliters of peripheral blood, collected in an EDTA anticoagulant tube. PBMCs were isolated by Ficoll Paque Plus density gradient separation without further T cell sorting. An Agilent 2100 Bioanalyzer and agarose gel were used to check RNA quality, and a NanoDrop 2000 was used to measure RNA concentration.

Results the study describes overall, beyond this receptor: The authors noted that the small sample size was a limitation that may lower accuracy. The study examined only peripheral blood because the primary lesion, thyroid tissue, could not be accessed. A larger number of public clonotypes was shared among persistent patients (under 3,000) than among newly diagnosed patients (around 880). Compared with newly diagnosed patients, patients with persistent Graves' disease had lower TCR Shannon entropy and fewer highly expanded clones, which suggests clonal expansion. Preferential use of TRBV28, TRBJ1-2 and TRBJ2-5 was observed in persistent disease, whereas TRBV20-1 and TRBJ2-1 were favored in newly diagnosed disease.

Reading from cysteine to phenylalanine, the CDR3 counts 15 amino acids. The CDR3 DNA has 45 bases and is translated from base 1. The junction shows trimming of 4 bases on V and 0 bases on J, plus 8 bases between the germline ends. From a lookup of the germline V gene, CDR1 and CDR2 are KGHDR and SFDVKD. The sequence was obtained from a female donor with Graves disease. Donor details come from another sample of the same person, matched by shared clones. The sample here was peripheral blood mononuclear cells (PBMCs), taken with antithyroid drug treatment, in newly diagnosed or persistent Graves disease (not recorded which). Here the chain combines TRBV24-1 and TRBJ2-2; the D gene is not confidently resolved. CDR3 loop: CATSDPRTNTGELFF. Read as DNA, the sequence is TGTGCCACCAGTGACCCAAGAACGAACACCGGGGAGCTGTTTTTT.